This paragraph reports one TCR beta chain. Its antigen is currently not known. No much larger clone is present one base from it, and per-base qualities are unavailable. Synthetic TCR analog templates were spiked into each PCR so that absolute template abundance could be estimated from read counts. The immunoSEQ assay was used to amplify TCRbeta CDR3 regions from genomic DNA with bias-controlled V and J gene primers. Sequencing of rearranged TCRbeta segments was performed at approximately 20X coverage. As for the original processing: Sequencing errors were corrected by clustering, and CDR3s were annotated against IMGT so that V, D and J genes could be assigned. Out-of-frame and stop-codon sequences were excluded, and only productive TCRbeta rearrangements were used in downstream analyses. Clonality was computed as one minus Shannon entropy normalized by the log of the number of unique productive sequences. Clones differing between time points or between blood and tumor were identified using Fisher's exact test with Benjamini-Hochberg correction, with an adjusted p below 0.01 applied as the threshold. TCRdb holds this immuneACCESS table with in-frame rearrangements only. Some clones are missing; in checked studies, unresolved V genes explain under half, and the rest has no known cause. That table gives V, J and clone size, and the DNA gave D and trimming. This sample is represented by tens of thousands of clones; over 75% of them were singletons. The ten largest clones take up approximately 15% of the sample.

This specimen's time point label, interpreted: pretreatment peripheral blood. The cohort included about 30 patients with locally advanced or metastatic urothelial carcinoma who were treated at Memorial Sloan Kettering on a trial protocol. Peripheral blood mononuclear cells were collected pretreatment and during treatment, with between 1 and 8 total time points obtained per patient. The Qiagen DNeasy Blood extraction kit was used to purify genomic DNA from total PBMCs and tumor samples. Collected pretreatment and during treatment, PBMCs were isolated and stored as previously described. This sample was taken from a study of PD-L1 blockade in urothelial cancer (TCRdb year 2017). In terms of the full investigation: Every patient began therapy around 2014 and was given atezolizumab 1,200 mg intravenously every 3 weeks. About 90% of the roughly 29 patients were identified as males with urothelial cancer of bladder origin, and a prior smoking history was reported by 18 of 29 patients. Patients had an ECOG performance status of 0 or 1 and had received between 0 and 3 prior chemotherapy regimens. Blood samples were analyzed 3 weeks after the start of treatment (second dose) and 6 weeks after the start of treatment. A median of about 140,000 T cells and some 90,000 unique TCRs was obtained from blood samples, and a median clonality of approximately 0.08 was observed. The study, an exploratory multi-omic analysis, examined somatic, immune and clinical correlates of response to PD-L1 blockade with atezolizumab in urothelial cancer. Pretreatment tumor samples and matched peripheral blood, collected serially before and after atezolizumab treatment, underwent TCR sequencing. Durable clinical benefit meant progression-free survival longer than 6 months, and TCR features were also tested against progression-free and overall survival. In the same patients, whole exome sequencing and RNA sequencing of pretreatment tumors were performed in addition to TCR sequencing. Roughly 10 patients achieved durable clinical benefit and fewer than 25 did not. Just over 28 patients had pretreatment blood TCR-seq, 24 had at least one posttreatment blood collection, and 24 had tumor TCR-seq. The study at large found these results: At 3 weeks after the start of treatment, tumor-associated TCR clones in peripheral blood had expanded more in patients with durable benefit (n ≈ 20, p = 0.022). Small sample size (n of about 30) and many exploratory analyses mean the results are intended to be hypothesis-generating. A pretreatment peripheral blood TCR clonality below the median was linked to improved progression-free and overall survival.

Spanning cysteine to phenylalanine, the CDR3 consists of 16 amino acids. Only CDR3 DNA is held: 48 bases, read in frame from base 1. The V and J ends are trimmed by 5 bases and 0 bases, leaving 13 bases between them. According to the germline V gene, CDR1 reads SGHTA and CDR2 reads FQGTGA. Specimen: PBMCs, collected around atezolizumab (anti-PD-L1) treatment. The source of this sequence is a man aged 55-75 years with urothelial cancer. The rearranged chain carries TRBV7-3 and TRBJ2-2, with TRBD1 tentatively as D gene (6 bases match). The CDR3 loop reads CASSPGTYSNTGELFF. The DNA sequence is TGTGCCAGCAGCCCCGGGACATACTCGAACACCGGGGAGCTGTTTTTT.